These 21 T cell receptor beta chains came from one sample sequenced in a study of CD4+ T cells in melanoma (dated 2022 in TCRdb). The receptor library was made with the immunoSEQ multiplex PCR assay. Sourced from immuneACCESS, this table was stored by TCRdb with only in-frame sequences that have V and J called. A share of the clones is absent; for the studies checked, an unresolved V gene accounts for under half, and the remainder has no known explanation. The sample table lists roughly 110,000 clones, roughly 90% of them with a count of one. The ten top clones hold 3.3% of the sample. The material sequenced was peripheral blood. The receptor set was obtained from a human donor with melanoma.

In nucleotides, the CDR3 is TGCGCCAGCAGCTTTAGCGGGATAGAGCAGTACTTC. As protein: CASSFSGIEQYF. The rearrangement links TRBV5-1 to TRBJ2-7; 8 nucleotides align to TRBD2. Germline CDR1 and CDR2: SGHRS and YFSETQ. Trimming removed 2 bases from V and 7 bases from J; junction bases left unmatched: 2. The CDR3 has 12 amino acids.

This chain connects TRBV5-6 to TRBJ2-1; 12 nucleotides match TRBD2. The CDR3 totals 16 residues. Germline-derived CDR1 and CDR2 are SGHDT and YYEEEE. Trimming removed 4 bases from V and 3 bases from J; junction bases left unmatched: 5. The CDR3 nucleotides read TGTGCCAGCAGCCGGACTAGCGGGACAAACTACAATGAGCAGTTCTTC. Its protein is CASSRTSGTNYNEQFF.

This chain connects TRBV28 to TRBJ2-3; TRBD2 aligns across 9 bases. Trimming took 4 bases from V and 4 from J; bases not matched to a gene: 12. From germline, CDR1 is MDHEN and CDR2 SYDVKM. The length of the CDR3 is 17 residues. The CDR3: CASSSRGGRAIADTQYF. In nucleotides, the CDR3 is TGTGCCAGCAGTTCCCGCGGCGGGAGGGCCATCGCAGATACGCAGTATTTT.

The chain employs TRBV4-3 and TRBJ2-2, with D maybe TRBD2 (6 bases). CDR3 length: 17 residues. The V gene's germline CDR1 is LGHNA and CDR2 YSLEER. Trimming pared 0 bases from V and 6 bases from J, leaving 17 bases between. CDR3 nucleotides: TGCGCCAGCAGCCAAGATGAGGAGGGGTGGTTGGCCGGGGAGCTGTTTTTT. As protein: CASSQDEEGWLAGELFF.

V and J are TRBV30 and TRBJ1-2; no reliable D call. Germline CDR1 is GTSNPN and CDR2 is SVGIG (reference sequence). The CDR3 covers 12 residues. The ends were cut back, 3 bases at V and 4 bases at J, with 9 bases in the middle. The CDR3 region has the DNA TGTGCCTGGAGGCTATCGACCTATGGCTACACCTTC. This encodes CAWRLSTYGYTF.

This clone came up once. The rearrangement joins TRBV5-1 to TRBJ2-3; D possibly corresponds to TRBD2 (6 bases). The CDR3 totals 16 residues. Trimming took 3 bases from V and 1 from J, leaving 15 bases between them. Germline lookup yields CDR1 SGHRS and CDR2 YFSETQ. The CDR3 reads CASSWRVADGTDTQYF. The CDR3 bases are TGCGCCAGCAGCTGGAGGGTAGCGGACGGCACAGATACGCAGTATTTT.

The chain combines TRBV7-9 with TRBJ1-5, with a tentative D call TRBD1 (5 bases). The CDR3 is 16 amino acids. V gave up 3 bases and J gave up 6 bases, with 18 bases separating them. CDR1 SEHNR and CDR2 FQNEAQ come from the germline V gene (reference sequence). CDR3 protein: CASSFGASGGSQPQHF. DNA for the CDR3: TGTGCCAGCAGCTTTGGGGCTAGCGGGGGTAGTCAGCCCCAGCATTTT.

The V and J genes are TRBV27 and TRBJ2-7; D remains unclear. Trimming shortened V by 3 bases and J by 2 bases, and 11 bases separated the two germline ends. CDR1 and CDR2 from the germline V gene are MNHEY and SMNVEV (reference sequence). This CDR3 is built from 14 residues. The CDR3 bases are TGTGCCAGCAGTTTTGACTCCAGAACCTACGAGCAGTACTTC. Protein product: CASSFDSRTYEQYF.

Written as DNA, the CDR3 is TGTGCCAGCAGCCAGAACTTGGGACAAAACACAGATACGCAGTATTTT. Translation gives CASSQNLGQNTDTQYF. The V call is TRBV4-2, the J call TRBJ2-3, with D possibly being TRBD1 (6 bases). This CDR3 spans 16 amino acids. V lost 3 bases, J lost 2 bases, and 15 bases lay in between. Germline V gene lookup returns CDR1 LGHNA and CDR2 YNFKEQ.

V is TRBV7-2 and J is TRBJ2-5; D gene ambiguous. CDR3 size: 12 residues. Germline V gene sequence: CDR1 SGHTA, CDR2 FQGNSA. V gave up 5 bases and J gave up 5 bases, with 9 bases separating them. CDR3 sequence reads: CASSLTLETQYF. The CDR3 DNA is TGTGCCAGCAGCCTTACTCTTGAGACCCAGTACTTC.

The genes are TRBV7-2 and TRBJ2-3, with 8 bases that match TRBD2. The V and J ends lost 0 bases and 4 bases, in that order; junction bases with no gene match: 6. The CDR3 is made up of 16 amino acids. Germline V lookup: CDR1 SGHTA, CDR2 FQGNSA. The chain's CDR3 is CASSLARLAGSDTQYF. CDR3 sequence (DNA): TGTGCCAGCAGCTTAGCGAGGCTAGCGGGCTCAGATACGCAGTATTTT.

The chain joins TRBV28 to TRBJ1-2, with D possibly being TRBD1 (5 bases). The CDR3 runs to 15 residues. Looked up from germline, CDR1 is MDHEN and CDR2 is SYDVKM. V was shortened by 2 bases and J by 4 bases, with 14 bases between the two germline ends. The CDR3: CASSLGAQAVYGYTF. CDR3 nucleotides: TGTGCCAGCAGTTTAGGGGCCCAAGCGGTCTATGGCTACACCTTC.

The J gene is TRBJ1-2, the V gene TRBV14; perhaps TRBD1 as D (5 bases). Trimming removed 4 bases at V and 2 bases at J, with 20 bases between. This CDR3 contains 17 residues. Germline V gives CDR1 SGHDN, CDR2 FVKESK. The CDR3 coding sequence is TGTGCCAGCAGCCCCGGGGCCCTTGTTTTCCCGAACTATGGCTACACCTTC. Translation: CASSPGALVFPNYGYTF. Looking up the rest from reference TRBV14 and TRBJ1-2 gives the full variable domain: EAGVTQFPSHSVIEKGQTVTLRCDPISGHDNLYWYRRVMGKEIKFLLHFVKESKQDESGMPNNRFLAERTGGTYSTLKVQPAELEDSGVYFCASSPGALVFPNYGYTFGSGTRLTVV.

This clone was observed a single time. The chain is built from TRBV19 and TRBJ1-4; D not certain. The V and J ends lost 4 bases and 0 bases respectively, with 15 bases between them. There are 17 residues in the CDR3. CDR1 LNHDA and CDR2 SQIVND come from the germline V gene (reference sequence). The CDR3 protein is CASSTSRVGATNEKLFF. CDR3 nucleotides: TGTGCCAGTAGTACCAGCCGGGTGGGCGCAACTAATGAAAAACTGTTTTTT.

The chain couples TRBV11-3 to TRBJ2-1; 7 bases are a match to TRBD2. Trimming took 3 bases from V and 7 from J; bases not matched to a gene: 9. The CDR3 has 15 residues. Germline CDR1 is SGHNT and CDR2 is YENEEA. CDR3 coding DNA: TGTGCCAGCAGCTTCCGACTAGCTGCCACTAATGAGCAGTTCTTC. This encodes CASSFRLAATNEQFF.

The V gene is TRBV6-1, the J gene TRBJ2-3; 13 bases are a match to TRBD2. The ends lost 11 bases at V and 4 bases at J; junction bases unmatched: 9. There are 15 residues in the CDR3. Germline V gene lookup returns CDR1 MNHNS and CDR2 SASEGT. For the CDR3, the DNA is TGTGCCTCAAGGGGAGGGACTAGCGGGGCAGATACGCAGTATTTT. Its translation is CASRGGTSGADTQYF.

The rearrangement uses TRBV28 and TRBJ1-1, with a weak D call TRBD1 (5 bases). Trimming removed 2 bases at V and 0 bases at J, with 16 bases between. The CDR3 runs 17 residues. Germline V gives CDR1 MDHEN, CDR2 SYDVKM. CDR3 in amino acids: CASSLRHGASLNTEAFF. The DNA for the CDR3 is TGTGCCAGCAGTTTACGCCACGGGGCTTCCCTGAACACTGAAGCTTTCTTT.

The chain carries TRBV7-2 and TRBJ2-7; TRBD1 might be the D (6 bases). This CDR3 comprises 12 residues. Trimming stripped 6 bases from V and 6 bases from J, with 12 bases between. Germline loops: CDR1 SGHTA, CDR2 FQGNSA. CDR3 DNA: TGTGCCAGCAGTTCAACAGGGAGCGAGCAGTACTTC. Translating gives CASSSTGSEQYF. The full variable domain, in which reference TRBV7-2 and TRBJ2-7 provide the parts outside the CDR3, is GAGVSQSPSNKVTEKGKDVELRCDPISGHTALYWYRQSLGQGLEFLIYFQGNSAPDKSGLPSDRFSAERTGGSVSTLTIQRTQQEDSAVYLCASSSTGSEQYFGPGTRLTVT.

The genes are TRBV18 and TRBJ2-5, with TRBD1 matching over 7 bases. Germline CDR1 and CDR2: KGHSH and LQKENI. Unmatched junction bases numbered 5, after V lost 8 bases and J lost 5 bases. This CDR3 has 12 residues. CDR3 in amino acids: CASADRAETQYF. Written as DNA, the CDR3 is TGTGCCAGCGCCGACAGGGCGGAGACCCAGTACTTC.

The chain recombines TRBV14 with TRBJ2-3; D is undetermined. The length of the CDR3 is 17 residues. Trimming took off 0 bases at V and 1 base at J, with 14 bases between the two ends. CDR1 and CDR2 (germline): SGHDN, FVKESK. The CDR3 spells CASSQDRRLEGTDTQYF. CDR3 DNA sequence: TGTGCCAGCAGCCAAGATCGGCGGCTAGAGGGCACAGATACGCAGTATTTT. The full variable domain, rest sourced from reference TRBV14 and TRBJ2-3, is EAGVTQFPSHSVIEKGQTVTLRCDPISGHDNLYWYRRVMGKEIKFLLHFVKESKQDESGMPNNRFLAERTGGTYSTLKVQPAELEDSGVYFCASSQDRRLEGTDTQYFGPGTRLTVL.

The V call is TRBV5-3, the J call TRBJ2-7; 10 positions match TRBD2. TRBV5-3 is reported as an ORF; its role is uncertain. The CDR3 runs to 16 residues. V dropped 1 base and J dropped 2; count of bases not matched to a gene: 6. DNA of the CDR3: TGTGCCAGAAGCTTGTATGGTAGCGGGGGGACCTACGAGCAGTACTTC. Translated: CARSLYGSGGTYEQYF.